Detailed here is one T cell receptor beta chain. There are a few counts of this clonotype. What this receptor recognizes is not known. Per-base qualities were not stored, and no clone one base away is much larger. This record comes from a study of T and B cells in COVID-19 patients (dated by TCRdb to about 2020). As for the study more broadly: In this study, adaptive immunity was profiled in COVID-19 patients who either had active infection or had recovered, using TRB and IGH repertoire sequencing of peripheral blood. Median age was about 31 years in the recovered cohort versus 67 years in the active-infection cohort. As many as 9 follow-up blood samples were collected from each patient, and in some individuals these samples spanned different disease stages. Repertoire analyses used an age-matched reference group of just under 40 healthy donors who were negative for COVID-19 antibodies as the comparison. A recovered cohort was made up of some 18 patients contributing under 25 samples, mostly after mild to moderate COVID-19 managed as outpatients. Of the roughly 21 patients in the active-infection cohort, 18 had comorbidities associated with unfavorable COVID-19 outcome. Over 7 million TCR sequences were analysed from a TCR and BCR sequence repository that comprised some 37 patients and 60 to 80 time points. Critical illness requiring mechanical ventilation or ECMO was present in about 60% of the 20 patients in the active-infection cohort. Two patients belonged to both the recovered and active cohorts because samples were available from active disease and after recovery. The study at large found these results: Blood samples from mildly ill patients during symptoms and early samples from severe cases were scarce. It was stated that prospective validation of the reported TCR clusters was required before the clusters could be put to clinical use. The recovered cohort had approximately 2,500 exclusive TCR clusters, including some 31 low-pGen clusters. Patients with COVID-19 were reported to show strongly skewed TRBV/TRBJ gene usage. Specific T cell subsets (CD4+/Treg/CD8+) and sorted SARS-CoV-2-responsive or tetramer+ T cells had not yet been sequenced, and these experiments were ongoing. The cohort was considered too small for HLA contributions to COVID-19 susceptibility or severity to be assessed. TRB repertoires were highly clonal in active COVID-19, whereas diversity and richness at recovery rose above healthy donor levels.

TRB repertoires were amplified from 250-500 ng of genomic DNA extracted from blood. Reading the germline V gene gives CDR1 LGHNA and CDR2 YSLEER. The CDR3 numbers 14 residues from cysteine through phenylalanine. This entry keeps only the CDR3 DNA: 42 bases, framed from base 1. V and J lose 6 bases and 5 bases, and a span of 14 bases separates them. Data came from an Illumina MiSeq. Multiplex PCR with BIOMED2 TRB-A/B primer pools was used to amplify TRB rearrangements. Two consecutive PCRs added Illumina-compatible adapters and 7-nucleotide sample barcodes to the amplicons. All library PCRs used Phusion HS II polymerase. The amplicons were purified from gel with the NucleoSpin Gel and PCR Clean-up kit, measured on Qubit, and then pooled at 4 to 5 nM. Before Illumina next-generation sequencing, the quality of the amplicon pool was assessed on an Agilent 2100 Bioanalyzer. Concerning the study's data processing: Annotation of TRB rearrangements was performed with MiXCR 3.0.8 using the default MiXCR reference library. Non-productive reads and sequences with fewer than 2 reads were excluded, and each unique CDR3 nucleotide sequence counted as one clone. Clonality, diversity, richness and V-J gene usage were calculated in R 3.5.1. GLIPH2 was used for TCR clustering by CDR3 similarity, and generation probabilities were calculated by OLGA. GLIPH2 clusters were kept only if they contained at least four unique TCR clonotypes found in at least three individuals. TCRdb ran its own pipeline on the public reads, namely fastp trimming at Q25 and MiXCR clone calling, and kept in-frame beta chains. For every CDR3 protein sequence, its rows merge into one entry that carries the most common genes and DNA. Here the V and J calls rest on TCRdb's processing, not on the authors' analysis. Present in this sample are about 3,500 distinct CDR3 sequences, 28% of which were seen just once. The top ten clones comprise approximately 64% of the sample.

Recombination joined TRBV4-3 with TRBJ2-1; the D gene is not confidently resolved. The receptor was isolated from a human donor with active COVID-19. The donor label of this sample is uncertain. The sample taken for sequencing was blood. The bases are TGCGCCAGCAGTCTCCGTCGGAGCCACAATGAGCAGTTCTTC. Translated, this gives CASSLRRSHNEQFF.